Listed below are T cell receptor beta chains from one sample, sequenced in a study of T-cell reconstitution after alpha-beta-depleted transplantation in children. TCRdb reprocessed the PCR reads via MiXCR and lists one record per CDR3 protein. Of about 610,000 distinct CDR3 sequences in the sample, about 10% were seen once. The sequencing used PBMCs from the stem cell graft donor, collected from the stem cell graft. These receptors were taken from a human donor who donated a stem cell graft to a child with acute myeloid leukemia. CDR3s leave out the opening cysteine and the closing phenylalanine or tryptophan. Clone size appears in some rows only: once, few, many, or a class for an expanded clone.

clone_size v_call cdr3_aa
many TRBV6-1 ATTPGTSNEKLF
NA TRBV28 ASRPVFNYGYT
NA TRBV7-8 ASSLANGETQY
many TRBV14 ASSHLLGGEDTQY
NA TRBV24-1 ATSDMGTGNTGELF
many TRBV7-3 ASSSDLVTEQF
NA TRBV12-3/TRBV12-4 ASSLRREGTHEQY
NA TRBV12-3/TRBV12-4 ASSLKLNSPLH
few TRBV4-3 ASSHPGSNSPLH
NA TRBV6-2/TRBV6-3 ASSYGIGYT
many TRBV28 ASSYGGGYT
few TRBV4-3 ASSQEPLATNEQF
few TRBV7-2 ASSLLFLGTEAF
few TRBV20-1 SAGTSGTGTDTQY
few TRBV9 ASSVESGGRNTQY
few TRBV20-1 SASASGQALNIQY
NA TRBV6-5 ASSYVNSGNTIY
NA TRBV5-4 ASSSFGGGEISGNTIY
few TRBV15 ATSRNKQGAGETQY
many TRBV7-6 ASSLGGLAGGPENEQF
many TRBV20-1 SAPDYGLGNEQF
many TRBV4-2 ASSQGVAPEQY
NA TRBV18 ASSLSQGKEETQY
NA TRBV24-1 ATSDLKTSGRASSYNEQF
many TRBV29-1 SVEASREQY
many TRBV25-1 ASSGRTGGLQETQY
many TRBV5-1 ASSLTTGELSYNEQF
NA TRBV5-1 ASSLGDRGEQPQH
many TRBV7-2 ASSLAGQGLQETQY
NA TRBV2 ASTGRLTDTQY
few TRBV2 ASDPRGINNQPQH
few TRBV15 ATSRGGTGRMALH
few TRBV4-2 ASSQAGDRLGNNEQF
NA TRBV14 ASSQDPIQLF
NA TRBV20-1 CARDRRGGTDTQY
NA TRBV2 ASKSTGTFSYNEQF
many TRBV20-1 SARDLLAGTTDTQY
many TRBV6-5 ASSQGTGRTGELF
NA TRBV20-1 SARRGNGELF
NA TRBV9 ASSPRLAGDGEQY
many TRBV29-1 SVVRHNEQF
medium-sized TRBV20-1 SARDYDTYEQY
many TRBV6-5 ASSYARDRGYEQY
NA TRBV28 ASSRDFYEQY
NA TRBV20-1 SAREPAGGADTQY
NA TRBV6-6 ATKGGMNTEAF
few TRBV11-2 ASSLDQRGGYT
NA TRBV3-1 ASSPLAGVVEQY
few TRBV12-3/TRBV12-4 ASSLRTGLRFTEAF
NA TRBV10-3 AISGGPERDSYEQY
few TRBV25-1 ASSGGRKEITGNTIY
many TRBV6-5 ASSYGWEEKETQY
NA TRBV20-1 SARVGDRVHEQY
NA TRBV5-1 ASSLASRDTEAF
many TRBV6-1 ASRSGGRDEQF
many TRBV7-3 ASSSRLAVGNEQF
few TRBV29-1 SVDPNTGELF